This T cell receptor (beta chain) was sequenced in a study of cytomegalovirus exposure and HLA in healthy donors. Study results and limitations: Presence/absence results assume similar sequencing depth per donor, which may not hold. Follow-up analysis seemed to connect common viral pathogens with several of the most significant clusters identified.

Likely unrecorded immune exposures existed in these nominally healthy donors. Points on this clone: Its target is not known.

CDR3 length: 15 amino acids. CDR1 is SGHKS and CDR2 is YYEKEE in the germline V gene (reference sequence). Germline trimming cut 3 bases from V and 4 bases from J; bases unmatched to any gene: 8. Amplification used 60 Vbeta primers and 13 Jbeta primers. Assay used: immunoSEQ multiplex PCR; TCRdb lists only in-frame clones, some missing. The sample shows around 140,000 clones, roughly 70% of them seen only once. The source of this sequence is a man aged 45-65 years in good health and CMV-seropositive. The sequenced sample was PBMCs. This chain uses TRBV5-5 with TRBJ1-2, with 8 bases lining up with TRBD1. CDR3 in amino acids: CASSWGQDFFYGYTF. CDR3 DNA: TGTGCCAGCAGCTGGGGACAGGACTTTTTCTATGGCTACACCTTC.